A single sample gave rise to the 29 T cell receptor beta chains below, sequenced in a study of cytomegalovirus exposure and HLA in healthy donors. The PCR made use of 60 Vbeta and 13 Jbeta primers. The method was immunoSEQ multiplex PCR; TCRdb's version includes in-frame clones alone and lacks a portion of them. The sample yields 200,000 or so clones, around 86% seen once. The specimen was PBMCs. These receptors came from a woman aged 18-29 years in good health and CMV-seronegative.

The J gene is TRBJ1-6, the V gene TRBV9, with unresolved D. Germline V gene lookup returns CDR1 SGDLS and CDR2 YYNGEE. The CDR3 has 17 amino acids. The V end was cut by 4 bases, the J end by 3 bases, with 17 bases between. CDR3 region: CASSLFAEVHYNSPLHF. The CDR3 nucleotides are TGTGCCAGCAGCCTTTTCGCCGAGGTCCACTATAATTCACCCCTCCACTTT.

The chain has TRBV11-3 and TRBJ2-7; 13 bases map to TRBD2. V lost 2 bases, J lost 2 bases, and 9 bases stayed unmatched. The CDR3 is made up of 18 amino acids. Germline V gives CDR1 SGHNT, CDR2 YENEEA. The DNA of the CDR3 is TGTGCCAGCAGCTTACCATGCCCGACTAGCGGGAGGACCTACGAGCAGTACTTC. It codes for CASSLPCPTSGRTYEQYF. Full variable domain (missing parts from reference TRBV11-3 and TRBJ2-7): EAGVVQSPRYKIIEKKQPVAFWCNPISGHNTLYWYLQNLGQGPELLIRYENEEAVDDSQLPKDRFSAERLKGVDSTLKIQPAELGDSAVYLCASSLPCPTSGRTYEQYFGPGTRLTVT.

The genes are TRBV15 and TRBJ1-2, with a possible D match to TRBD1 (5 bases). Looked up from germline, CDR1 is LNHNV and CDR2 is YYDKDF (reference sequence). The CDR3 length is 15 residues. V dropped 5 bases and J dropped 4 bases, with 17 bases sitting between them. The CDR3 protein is CATSEKGDLSYGYTF. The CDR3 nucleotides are TGTGCCACCAGCGAAAAAGGGGATTTGAGCTATGGCTACACCTTC. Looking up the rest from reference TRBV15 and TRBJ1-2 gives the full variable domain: DAMVIQNPRYQVTQFGKPVTLSCSQTLNHNVMYWYQQKSSQAPKLLFHYYDKDFNNEADTPDNFQSRRPNTSFCFLDIRSPGLGDTAMYLCATSEKGDLSYGYTFGSGTRLTVV.

CDR3 in DNA: TGTGCCAGCACGGGCAGGGGGTTAGGCGGCGAAGCTTTCTTT. Translated: CASTGRGLGGEAFF. This chain connects TRBV6-5 to TRBJ1-1; 7 nucleotides match TRBD1. The CDR3 is 14 residues long. Germline V lookup: CDR1 MNHEY, CDR2 SVGAGI. V gave up 7 bases and J gave up 8 bases; unmatched junction bases: 13.

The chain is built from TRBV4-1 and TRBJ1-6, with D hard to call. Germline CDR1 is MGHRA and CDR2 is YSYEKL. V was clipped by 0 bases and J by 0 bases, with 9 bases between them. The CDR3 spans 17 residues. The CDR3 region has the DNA TGCGCCAGCAGCCAAGATCGGGGAAGCTCCTATAATTCACCCCTCCACTTT. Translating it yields CASSQDRGSSYNSPLHF.

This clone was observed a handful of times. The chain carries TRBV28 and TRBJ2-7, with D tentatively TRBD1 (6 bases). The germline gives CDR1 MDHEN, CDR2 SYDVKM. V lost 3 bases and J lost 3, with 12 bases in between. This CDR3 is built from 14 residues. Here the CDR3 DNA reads TGTGCCAGCAGTTTTCCCATCAGGGGCTACGAGCAGTACTTC. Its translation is CASSFPIRGYEQYF.

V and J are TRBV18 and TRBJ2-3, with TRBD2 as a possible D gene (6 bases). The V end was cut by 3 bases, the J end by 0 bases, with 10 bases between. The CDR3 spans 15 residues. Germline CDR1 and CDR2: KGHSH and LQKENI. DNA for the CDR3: TGTGCCAGCTCACCTATAAGCGGGAGCACAGATACGCAGTATTTT. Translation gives CASSPISGSTDTQYF.

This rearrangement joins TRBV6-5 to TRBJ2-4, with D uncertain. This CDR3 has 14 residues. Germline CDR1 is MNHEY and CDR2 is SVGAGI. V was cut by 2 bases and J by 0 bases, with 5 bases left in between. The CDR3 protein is CASSYGLAKNIQYF. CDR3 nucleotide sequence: TGTGCCAGCAGTTACGGGCTAGCCAAAAACATTCAGTACTTC.

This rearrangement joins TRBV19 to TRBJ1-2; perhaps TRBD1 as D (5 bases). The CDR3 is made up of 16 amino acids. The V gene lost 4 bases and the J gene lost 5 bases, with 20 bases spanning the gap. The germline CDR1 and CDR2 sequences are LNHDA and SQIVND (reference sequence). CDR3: CASSTRGFRAPYGYTF. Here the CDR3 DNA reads TGTGCCAGTAGTACTCGGGGGTTCAGAGCCCCGTATGGCTACACCTTC.

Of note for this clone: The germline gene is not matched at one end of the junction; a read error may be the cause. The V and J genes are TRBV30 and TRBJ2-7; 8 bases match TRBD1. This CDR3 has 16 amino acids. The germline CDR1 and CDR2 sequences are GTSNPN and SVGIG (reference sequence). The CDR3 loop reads CAWSAHRGFVSNEQYF. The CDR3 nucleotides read TGTGCCTGGAGTGCCCACAGGGGGTTCGTCTCCAACGAGCAGTACTTC.

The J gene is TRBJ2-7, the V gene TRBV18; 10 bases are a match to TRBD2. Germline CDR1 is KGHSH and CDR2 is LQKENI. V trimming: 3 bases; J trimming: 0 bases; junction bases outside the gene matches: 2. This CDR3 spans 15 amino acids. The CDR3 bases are TGTGCCAGCTCACCTAGCGGGGGGAGCTCCTACGAGCAGTACTTC. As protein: CASSPSGGSSYEQYF.

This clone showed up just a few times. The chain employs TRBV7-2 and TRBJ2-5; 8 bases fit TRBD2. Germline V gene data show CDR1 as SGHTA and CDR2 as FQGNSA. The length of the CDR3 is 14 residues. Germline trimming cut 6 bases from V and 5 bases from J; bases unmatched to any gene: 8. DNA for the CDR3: TGTGCCAGCAGTAGGGGCGGGGGGTTCGAGACCCAGTACTTC. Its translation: CASSRGGGFETQYF.

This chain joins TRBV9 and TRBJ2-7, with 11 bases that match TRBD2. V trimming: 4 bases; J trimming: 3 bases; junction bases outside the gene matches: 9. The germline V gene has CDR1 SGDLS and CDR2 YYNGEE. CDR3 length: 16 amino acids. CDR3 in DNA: TGTGCCAGCAGCCGCGGGGGGCTAGCGGGGGGCTACGAGCAGTACTTC. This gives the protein CASSRGGLAGGYEQYF.

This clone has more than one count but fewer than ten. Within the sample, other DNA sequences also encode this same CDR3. CDR3 sequence: CASSIGTANTEAFF. In nucleotides, the CDR3 is TGTGCCAGTAGTATCGGGACAGCGAACACTGAAGCTTTCTTT. The chain is built from TRBV19 and TRBJ1-1, with TRBD1 matching over 7 bases. This CDR3 spans 14 amino acids. Germline-derived CDR1 and CDR2 are LNHDA and SQIVND (reference sequence). The V gene end was trimmed by 3 bases and the J gene end by 1 base; junction bases not matched to a gene: 2.

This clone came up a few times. CDR3 residues: CASSYSFDRGPMEQYF. Here the CDR3 DNA reads TGTGCCAGCAGTTACTCTTTCGACAGGGGGCCCATGGAGCAGTACTTC. The chain employs TRBV6-5 and TRBJ2-7, with 10 bases lining up with TRBD1. The CDR3 extends over 16 amino acids. Looked up from germline, CDR1 is MNHEY and CDR2 is SVGAGI. The trim removed 0 bases at V and 7 bases at J, leaving 9 bases unmatched.

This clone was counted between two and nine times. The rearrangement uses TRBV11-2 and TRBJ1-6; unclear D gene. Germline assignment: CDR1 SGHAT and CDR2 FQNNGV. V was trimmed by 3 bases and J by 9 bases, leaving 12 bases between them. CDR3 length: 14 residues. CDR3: CASSFLVAASPLHF. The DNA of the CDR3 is TGTGCCAGCAGCTTCTTGGTGGCGGCTTCACCCCTCCACTTT.

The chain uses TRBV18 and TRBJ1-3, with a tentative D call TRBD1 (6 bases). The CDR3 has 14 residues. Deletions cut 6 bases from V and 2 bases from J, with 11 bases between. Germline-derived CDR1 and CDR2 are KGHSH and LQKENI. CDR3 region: CASSTGMAGNTIYF. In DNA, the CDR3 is TGTGCCAGCTCCACAGGGATGGCTGGAAACACCATATATTTT.

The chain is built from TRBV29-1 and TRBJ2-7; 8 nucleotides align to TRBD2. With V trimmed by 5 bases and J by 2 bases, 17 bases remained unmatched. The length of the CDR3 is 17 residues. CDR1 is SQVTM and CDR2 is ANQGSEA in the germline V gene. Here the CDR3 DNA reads TGCAGCGTTTCTGTCACTAGCGGCAGCCCAAACGCCTACGAGCAGTACTTC. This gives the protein CSVSVTSGSPNAYEQYF.

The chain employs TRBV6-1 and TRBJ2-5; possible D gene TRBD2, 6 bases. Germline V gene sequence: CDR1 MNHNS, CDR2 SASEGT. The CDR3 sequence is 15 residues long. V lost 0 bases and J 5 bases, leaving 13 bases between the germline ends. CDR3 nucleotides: TGTGCCAGCAGTGAAGCGCGGGGTGGAGGGGAGACCCAGTACTTC. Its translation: CASSEARGGGETQYF.

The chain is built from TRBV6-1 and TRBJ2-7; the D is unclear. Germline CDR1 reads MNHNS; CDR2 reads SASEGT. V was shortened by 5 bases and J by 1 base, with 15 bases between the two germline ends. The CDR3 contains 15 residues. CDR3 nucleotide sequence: TGTGCCAGCAGTTCCGATCCTTCCGGGTCCTACGAGCAGTACTTC. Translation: CASSSDPSGSYEQYF.

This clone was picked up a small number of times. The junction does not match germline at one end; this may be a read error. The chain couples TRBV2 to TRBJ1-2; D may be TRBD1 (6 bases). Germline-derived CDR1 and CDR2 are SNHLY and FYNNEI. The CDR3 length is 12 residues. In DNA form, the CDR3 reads TGTGCCAGCGGTGACAGGAACTATGGCTACACCTTC. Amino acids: CASGDRNYGYTF.

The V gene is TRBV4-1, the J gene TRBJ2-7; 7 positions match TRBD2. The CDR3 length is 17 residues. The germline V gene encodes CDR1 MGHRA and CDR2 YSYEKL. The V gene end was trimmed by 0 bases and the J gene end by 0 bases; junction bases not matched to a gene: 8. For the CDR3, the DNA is TGCGCCAGCAGCCAAGACCGGTGGGAGGGGAGCTCCTACGAGCAGTACTTC. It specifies CASSQDRWEGSSYEQYF.

The CDR3 loop is CASSASQGFLTGANVLTF. The CDR3 DNA sequence: TGTGCCAGCAGTGCCTCTCAGGGTTTTCTTACTGGGGCCAACGTCCTGACTTTC. V usage is TRBV28 and J usage is TRBJ2-6, with a possible D match to TRBD1 (5 bases). CDR3 size: 18 residues. The V gene lost 5 bases and the J gene lost 2 bases, with 19 bases spanning the gap. Germline V lookup: CDR1 MDHEN, CDR2 SYDVKM.

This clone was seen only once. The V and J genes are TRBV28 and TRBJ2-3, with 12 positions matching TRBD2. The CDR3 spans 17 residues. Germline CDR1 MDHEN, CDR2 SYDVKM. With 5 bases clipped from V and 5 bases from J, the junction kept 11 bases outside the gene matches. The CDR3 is CASSPGGLAGMVDTQYF. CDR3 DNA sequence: TGTGCCAGCAGTCCCGGGGGACTAGCGGGTATGGTAGATACGCAGTATTTT.

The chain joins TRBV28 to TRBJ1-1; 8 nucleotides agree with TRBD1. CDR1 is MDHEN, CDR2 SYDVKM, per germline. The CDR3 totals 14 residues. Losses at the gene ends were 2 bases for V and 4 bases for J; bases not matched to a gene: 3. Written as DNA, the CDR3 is TGTGCCAGCAGTTTAACCGGGACAGGCACTGAAGCTTTCTTT. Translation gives CASSLTGTGTEAFF.

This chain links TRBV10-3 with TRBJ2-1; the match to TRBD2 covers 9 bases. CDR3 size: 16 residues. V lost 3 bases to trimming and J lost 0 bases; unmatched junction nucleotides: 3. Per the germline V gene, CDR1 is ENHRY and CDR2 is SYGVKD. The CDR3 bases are TGTGCCATCAGTGATTCTAGCGGGGTCTCCTACAATGAGCAGTTCTTC. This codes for CAISDSSGVSYNEQFF.

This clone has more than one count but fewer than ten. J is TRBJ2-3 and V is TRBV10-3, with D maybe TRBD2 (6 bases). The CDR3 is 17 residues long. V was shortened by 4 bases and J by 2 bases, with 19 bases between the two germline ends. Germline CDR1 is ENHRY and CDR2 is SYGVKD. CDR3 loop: CAISGGSEGPNTDTQYF. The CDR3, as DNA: TGTGCCATCAGTGGTGGGTCGGAGGGACCTAACACAGATACGCAGTATTTT.

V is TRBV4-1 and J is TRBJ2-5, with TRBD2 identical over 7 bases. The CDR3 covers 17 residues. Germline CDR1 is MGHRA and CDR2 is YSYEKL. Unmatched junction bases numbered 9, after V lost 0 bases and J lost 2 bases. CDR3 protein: CASSQEVLAAIQETQYF. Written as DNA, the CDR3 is TGCGCCAGCAGCCAAGAGGTTCTAGCGGCGATTCAAGAGACCCAGTACTTC.

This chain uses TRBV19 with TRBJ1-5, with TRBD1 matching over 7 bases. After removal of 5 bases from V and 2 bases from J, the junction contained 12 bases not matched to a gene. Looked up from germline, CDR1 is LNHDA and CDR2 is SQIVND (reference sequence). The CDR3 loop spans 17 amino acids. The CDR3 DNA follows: TGTGCCAGTAGTGACAGGGACATGTTCTTTGGCAATCAGCCCCAGCATTTT. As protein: CASSDRDMFFGNQPQHF.